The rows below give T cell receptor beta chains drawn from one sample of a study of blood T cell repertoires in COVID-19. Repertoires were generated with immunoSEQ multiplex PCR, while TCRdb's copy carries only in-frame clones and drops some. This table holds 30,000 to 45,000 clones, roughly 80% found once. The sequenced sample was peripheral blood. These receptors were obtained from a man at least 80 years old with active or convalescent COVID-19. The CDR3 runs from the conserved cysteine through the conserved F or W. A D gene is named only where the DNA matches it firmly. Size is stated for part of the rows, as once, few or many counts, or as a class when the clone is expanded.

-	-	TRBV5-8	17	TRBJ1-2	TGTGCCAGCAGCTCTGATACCCACATCAGGTCTACCTATGGCTACACCTTC	CASSSDTHIRSTYGYTF
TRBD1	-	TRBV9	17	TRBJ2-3	TGTGCCAGCAGCGTAGGTCTGTCAGGGGGCCCCACAGATACGCAGTATTTT	CASSVGLSGGPTDTQYF
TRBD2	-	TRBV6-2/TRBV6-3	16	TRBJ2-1	TGTGCCAGCGGCCCCGGGACTAGCCCCGGTGGGGATGAGCAGTTCTTC	CASGPGTSPGGDEQFF
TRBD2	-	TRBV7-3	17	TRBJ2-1	TGTGCCAGCAGCTTAACAGCAGGTAGCGGGGTTCGATATGAGCAGTTCTTC	CASSLTAGSGVRYEQFF
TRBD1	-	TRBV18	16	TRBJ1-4	TGTGCCAGCTCACCGACTCGGACAGGGTCTAATGAAAAACTGTTTTTT	CASSPTRTGSNEKLFF
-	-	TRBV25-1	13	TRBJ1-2	TGTGCCAGCAGTGAAACCGGTCGCTATGGCTACACCTTC	CASSETGRYGYTF
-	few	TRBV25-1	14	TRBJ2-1	TGTGCCAGCGGTTTAATGAGGGCCGGAGCTGAGCAGTTCTTC	CASGLMRAGAEQFF
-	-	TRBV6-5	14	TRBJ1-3	TGTGCCAGCAGGAGGCCAGACTCTGGAAACACCATATATTTT	CASRRPDSGNTIYF
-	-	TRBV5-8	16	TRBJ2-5	TGTGCCAGCACCTTATCGGGACACCAGAACTGGGAGACCCAGTACTTC	CASTLSGHQNWETQYF
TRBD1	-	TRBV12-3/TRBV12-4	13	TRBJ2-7	TGTGCCAGCAGGAAGACAGGGGTCTACGAGCAGTACTTC	CASRKTGVYEQYF
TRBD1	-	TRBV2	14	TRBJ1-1	TGTGCCAGCAGCCCGACAGGGAGCTACACTGAAGCTTTCTTT	CASSPTGSYTEAFF
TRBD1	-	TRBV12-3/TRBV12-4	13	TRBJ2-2	TGTGCCAGCAGAGACAGGGTCCCCGGGGAGCTGTTTTTT	CASRDRVPGELFF
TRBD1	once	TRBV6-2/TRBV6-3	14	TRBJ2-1	TGTGCCAGCAGTTATCTGGGACAGCCCAATGAGCAGTTCTTC	CASSYLGQPNEQFF
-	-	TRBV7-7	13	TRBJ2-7	TGTGCCAGCAGCCCTAGGGGCGGATACGAGCAGTACTTC	CASSPRGGYEQYF
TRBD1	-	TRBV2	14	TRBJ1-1	TGTGCCAGCGAAAGTATCCGGACAGGGGAGGTAGCTTTCTTT	CASESIRTGEVAFF
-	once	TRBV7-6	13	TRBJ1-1	TGTGCCAGCAGCCCGAACAGGGCGGGTGAAGCTTTCTTT	CASSPNRAGEAFF
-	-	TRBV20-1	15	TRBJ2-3	TGCAGTGCTAGTGATGCGGGAATAAACACAGATACGCAGTATTTT	CSASDAGINTDTQYF
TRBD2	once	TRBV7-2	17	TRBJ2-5	TGTGCCAGCAGCCCGACTAGCGGGGGGGTCCCGTGGGAGACCCAGTACTTC	CASSPTSGGVPWETQYF
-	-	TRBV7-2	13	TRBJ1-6	TGTGCCAGCAGCTTAAGGGGAAATTCACCCCTCCACTTT	CASSLRGNSPLHF
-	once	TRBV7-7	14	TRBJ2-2	TGTGCCAGCAGCCCAGGACTTTCCACCGGGGAGCTGTTTTTT	CASSPGLSTGELFF
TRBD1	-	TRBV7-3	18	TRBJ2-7	TGTGCCAGCAGCTTAACCGGGACAGGCCCCCTTCCTATCCACGAGCAGTACTTC	CASSLTGTGPLPIHEQYF
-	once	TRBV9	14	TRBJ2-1	TGTGCCAGCAGCGTAGTGCATAGCGTCCATGAGCAGTTCTTC	CASSVVHSVHEQFF
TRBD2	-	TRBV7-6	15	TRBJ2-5	TGTGCCAGCAGCTTATCGGGGGGGTATCAAGAGACCCAGTACTTC	CASSLSGGYQETQYF
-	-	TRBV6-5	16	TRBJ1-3	TGTGCCAGCAGTTACGGGGCAGCGAGCTCTGGAAACACCATATATTTT	CASSYGAASSGNTIYF
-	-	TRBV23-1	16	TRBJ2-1	TGCGCCAGCAGTCATCCCGACAGGAGCTCCTACAATGAGCAGTTCTTC	CASSHPDRSSYNEQFF
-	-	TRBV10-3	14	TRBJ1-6	TGTGCCATCAGTGTGGAGCTGAATAATTCACCCCTCCACTTT	CAISVELNNSPLHF
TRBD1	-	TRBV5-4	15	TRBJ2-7	TGTGCCAGCAGCTTGACGGGACAGGGGGCGCGGGAGCAGTACTTC	CASSLTGQGAREQYF
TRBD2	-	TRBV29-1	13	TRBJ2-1	TGCAGCGTACTAGCGGATCGTTACAATGAGCAGTTCTTC	CSVLADRYNEQFF
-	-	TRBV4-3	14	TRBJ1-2	TGCGCCAGCAGCCCCTCCCCTGGCCACTATGGCTACACCTTC	CASSPSPGHYGYTF
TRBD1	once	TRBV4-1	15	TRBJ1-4	TGCGCCAGCAGCGACTCAGGGGGGACTAATGAAAAACTGTTTTTT	CASSDSGGTNEKLFF
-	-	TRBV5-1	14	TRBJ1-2	TGCGCCAGCAGCCGCGGTTCCGGCAGCTATGGCTACACCTTC	CASSRGSGSYGYTF